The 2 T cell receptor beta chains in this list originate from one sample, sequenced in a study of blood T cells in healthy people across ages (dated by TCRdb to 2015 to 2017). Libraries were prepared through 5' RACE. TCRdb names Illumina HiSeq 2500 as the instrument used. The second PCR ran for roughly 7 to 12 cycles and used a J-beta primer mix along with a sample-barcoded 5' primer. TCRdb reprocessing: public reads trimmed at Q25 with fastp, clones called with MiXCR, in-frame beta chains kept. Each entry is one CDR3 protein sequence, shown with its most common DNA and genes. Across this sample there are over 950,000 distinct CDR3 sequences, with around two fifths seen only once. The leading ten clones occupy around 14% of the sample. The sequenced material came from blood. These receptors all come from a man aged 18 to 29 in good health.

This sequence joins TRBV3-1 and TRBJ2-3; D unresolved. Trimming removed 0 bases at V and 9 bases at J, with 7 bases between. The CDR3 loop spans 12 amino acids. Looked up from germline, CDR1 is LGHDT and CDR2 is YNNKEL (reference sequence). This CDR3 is CASSQEARTQYF. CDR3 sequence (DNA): TGTGCCAGCAGCCAAGAAGCGAGGACGCAGTATTTT.

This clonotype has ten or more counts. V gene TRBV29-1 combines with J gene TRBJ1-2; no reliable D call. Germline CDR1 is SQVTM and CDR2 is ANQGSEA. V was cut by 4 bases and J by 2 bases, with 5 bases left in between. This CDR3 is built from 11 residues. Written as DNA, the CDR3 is TGCAGCGTTGTTTTAAACTATGGCTACACCTTC. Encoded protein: CSVVLNYGYTF.